This T cell receptor delta chain is from a study of gamma-delta chains in newborns, infants, children. About the research overall: Polyclonal expansion of innate γδ T cells after birth follows microbial exposure.

In its sample, this clone ranks as medium-sized. TCRdb applied CATT to the reads for clone calling. The profile shows some 3,200 delta-chain clones, 51% of them singletons. This CDR3 has 20 residues. Trimming took 2 bases from V and 7 from J; bases not matched to a gene: 21. Germline assignment: CDR1 TSWWSYY and CDR2 QGS. The chain is built from TRDV1 and TRDJ1; TRDD3 aligns across 11 bases. The sequenced material came from blood. The TCR sequence derives from a child who received the measles vaccine. The DNA of the CDR3 is TGTGCTCTTGGGGAATTTACTATCCTTTCCCCATACTGGGGGATAGGTAAACTCATCTTT. Translating it yields CALGEFTILSPYWGIGKLIF.